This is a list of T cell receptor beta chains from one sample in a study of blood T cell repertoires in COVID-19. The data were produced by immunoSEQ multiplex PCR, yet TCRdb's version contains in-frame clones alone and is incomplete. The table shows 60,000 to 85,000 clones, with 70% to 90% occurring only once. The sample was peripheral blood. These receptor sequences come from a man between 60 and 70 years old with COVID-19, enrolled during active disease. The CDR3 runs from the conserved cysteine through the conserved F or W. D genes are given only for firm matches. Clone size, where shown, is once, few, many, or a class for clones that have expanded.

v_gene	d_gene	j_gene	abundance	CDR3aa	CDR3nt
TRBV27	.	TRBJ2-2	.	CASSFSGGAGELFF	TGTGCCAGCAGTTTTTCGGGGGGCGCCGGGGAGCTGTTTTTT
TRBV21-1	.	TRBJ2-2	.	CASSGLTSGSLNTGELFF	TGTGCCAGCAGCGGACTGACTAGCGGGAGTTTGAACACCGGGGAGCTGTTTTTT
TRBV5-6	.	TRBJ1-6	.	CASSPTRVFNSPLHF	TGTGCCAGCAGCCCGACTCGGGTCTTTAATTCACCCCTCCACTTT
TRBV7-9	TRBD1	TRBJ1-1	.	CASRDGQVNTEAFF	TGTGCCAGCAGAGACGGACAGGTGAACACTGAAGCTTTCTTT
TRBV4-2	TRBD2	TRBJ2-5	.	CASSPRGTSGRAGETQYF	TGTGCCAGCAGCCCGAGAGGGACTAGCGGGAGGGCGGGAGAGACCCAGTACTTC
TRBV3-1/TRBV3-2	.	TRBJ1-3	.	CASSQEQGYSGNTIYF	TGTGCCAGCAGCCAAGAACAGGGATACTCTGGAAACACCATATATTTT
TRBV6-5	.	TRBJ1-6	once	CASSSGTDNSPLHF	TGTGCCAGCAGCTCCGGGACTGATAATTCACCCCTCCACTTT
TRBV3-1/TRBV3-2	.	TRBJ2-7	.	CASSQELVRYF	TGTGCCAGCAGCCAAGAGCTAGTGCGGTACTTC
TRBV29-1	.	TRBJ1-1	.	CSVVRGSNTEAFF	TGCAGCGTTGTAAGGGGGTCAAACACTGAAGCTTTCTTT
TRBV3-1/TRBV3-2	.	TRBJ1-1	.	CASSQAGAGDTEAFF	TGTGCCAGCAGCCAAGCAGGGGCGGGTGACACTGAAGCTTTCTTT
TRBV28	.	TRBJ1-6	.	CASRENNSPLHF	TGTGCCAGCCGGGAGAATAATTCACCCCTCCACTTT
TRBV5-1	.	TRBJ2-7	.	CASSLALGRNEQYF	TGCGCCAGCAGCTTGGCCTTGGGGAGAAACGAGCAGTACTTC
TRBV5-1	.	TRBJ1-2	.	CASSLTGVGTDGYTF	TGCGCCAGCAGCTTGACGGGGGTAGGCACTGATGGCTACACCTTC
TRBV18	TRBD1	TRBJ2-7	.	CASSPLDRGREQYF	TGTGCCAGCTCACCGTTGGACAGGGGGCGAGAGCAGTACTTC